Listed here is a single T cell receptor beta chain. Its antigen remains unknown. The same CDR3 arises from other DNA sequences in this sample as well. Assay used: immunoSEQ multiplex PCR; TCRdb lists only in-frame clones, some missing. The data show around 1.9 million clones, about 93% seen once. Germline-derived CDR1 and CDR2 are MNHEY and SMNVEV (reference sequence). The CDR3 has 13 amino acids. The J segment lost 5 bases and the V segment lost 5 bases, leaving 3 bases of the junction unmatched. Positively selected for CCR7, the CD45RO-negative cells used as naive CD8 cells excluded terminally differentiated effector memory CD45RA+ cells. The source of the sample is a study of shared clonotypes between healthy human individuals. Regarding the study as a whole: Sampling covered nothing but blood. Tissue TCR repertoires likely differ from those found in blood.

The source of this sequence is a man between 18 and 29 years old in good health. Some clones in this sample may be carry-over from other donors' samples. The J gene is TRBJ2-7, the V gene TRBV27; TRBD1 matches 10 bases. The sample comprised naive CD8+ T cells from PBMCs. The CDR3, as DNA: TGTGCCAGCAGTCGGGACAGGGGTAACGAGCAGTACTTC. Amino acid sequence: CASSRDRGNEQYF.